What follows are 30 T cell receptor beta chains derived from one specimen sequenced in a study of CD8 T cells in Susac syndrome. An input of roughly 0.45 to 1 ug of RNA was subjected to reverse transcription using random hexamers. TCRdb reprocessed the immunoSEQ multiplex PCR reads via MiXCR and lists one record per CDR3 protein. The sample shows around 80,000 distinct CDR3 sequences, about 94% of them seen only once. Material: CD8+ T cells from PBMCs. Receptors originate from a human donor with Susac syndrome.

The chain carries TRBV5-1 and TRBJ1-5; D remains ambiguous. The V end was cut by 4 bases, the J end by 2 bases, with 16 bases between. Germline CDR1 reads SGHRS; CDR2 reads YFSETQ. This CDR3 is 16 amino acids long. As DNA, the CDR3 is TGCGCCAGCAGCCCGGACTTACCTTCGGGCAATCAGCCCCAGCATTTT. Its protein is CASSPDLPSGNQPQHF.

This clonotype appeared a few times. The chain carries TRBV4-2 and TRBJ1-5, with D uncertain. V was pared by 0 bases and J by 6 bases, with 6 bases between. Germline CDR1 reads LGHNA; CDR2 reads YNFKEQ. This CDR3 comprises 13 residues. The CDR3 DNA reads as TGTGCCAGCAGCCAAGATTTAGGTCAGCCCCAGCATTTT. This gives the protein CASSQDLGQPQHF.

This chain joins TRBV19 and TRBJ2-4, with TRBD2 matching over 8 bases. Germline CDR1 LNHDA, CDR2 SQIVND (reference sequence). The CDR3 spans 16 residues. V lost 4 bases, J lost 3 bases, and 8 bases stayed unmatched. The CDR3 sequence: CASSSSGIRSKNIQYF. In DNA, the CDR3 is TGTGCCAGTAGTAGTAGCGGGATAAGGAGCAAAAACATTCAGTACTTC.

The chain links TRBV10-3 to TRBJ2-3; TRBD2 might be the D (6 bases). Germline V lookup: CDR1 ENHRY, CDR2 SYGVKD. The CDR3 contains 13 residues. The V end was cut by 4 bases, the J end by 3 bases, with 8 bases between. The CDR3 here is CAISAGVTDTQYF. The CDR3 DNA sequence: TGTGCCATCAGTGCGGGGGTTACAGATACGCAGTATTTT.

This chain uses TRBV5-4 with TRBJ1-2; 7 bases agree with TRBD1. This CDR3 contains 15 residues. After removal of 0 bases from V and 8 bases from J, the junction contained 10 bases not matched to a gene. Germline V gene sequence: CDR1 SGHNT, CDR2 YYREEE (reference sequence). As DNA, the CDR3 is TGTGCCAGCAGCTTGGCCCCGAACAGGGGAAAGGGCTACACCTTC. Protein sequence: CASSLAPNRGKGYTF.

J is TRBJ2-7 and V is TRBV7-6; TRBD2 might be the D (5 bases). Per germline, CDR1 SGHVS and CDR2 FNYEAQ. The CDR3 has 15 amino acids. With 3 bases removed from V and 3 bases from J, the gap between germline ends came to 15 bases. The CDR3 DNA reads as TGTGCCAGCAGCTTGGCCCGGGGTCCTCTCTACGAGCAGTACTTC. This codes for CASSLARGPLYEQYF.

In this sample, this clonotype turned up once. The chain joins TRBV29-1 to TRBJ1-4; tentatively, D is TRBD1 (5 bases). Germline V gene lookup returns CDR1 SQVTM and CDR2 ANQGSEA. The CDR3 has 12 residues. Trimming removed 6 bases from V and 5 bases from J, with 10 bases in between. In nucleotides, the CDR3 is TGCAGCGTCGGGGGGAGGAATGAAAAACTGTTTTTT. This translates into CSVGGRNEKLFF.

The V call is TRBV3-1, the J call TRBJ1-1; D uncertain. The V gene lost 3 bases and the J gene lost 1 base, with 12 bases spanning the gap. This CDR3 has 15 amino acids. From germline, CDR1 is LGHDT and CDR2 YNNKEL (reference sequence). CDR3 in amino acids: CASSHGVRANTEAFF. CDR3 in DNA: TGTGCCAGCAGCCATGGGGTCAGAGCGAACACTGAAGCTTTCTTT.

The chain recombines TRBV7-8 with TRBJ2-3, with 9 bases that match TRBD2. V lost 5 bases, J lost 3 bases, and 9 bases stayed unmatched. The CDR3 totals 16 residues. The germline V gene encodes CDR1 SGHVS and CDR2 FQNEAQ. CDR3 loop: CASSPIVAGETDTQYF. CDR3 sequence (DNA): TGTGCCAGCAGCCCGATTGTAGCGGGAGAAACAGATACGCAGTATTTT.

This rearrangement joins TRBV7-6 to TRBJ2-6; D is possibly TRBD2 (6 bases). Trimming removed 7 bases at V and 0 bases at J, with 16 bases between. From germline, CDR1 is SGHVS and CDR2 FNYEAQ. The CDR3 has 17 amino acids. The CDR3 coding sequence is TGTGCCAGCACCGTTAGGGACTTAAGCTCTGGGGCCAACGTCCTGACTTTC. Translation gives CASTVRDLSSGANVLTF.

The chain employs TRBV4-3 and TRBJ1-1; perhaps TRBD1 as D (6 bases). The CDR3 is 15 amino acids. The germline V gene has CDR1 LGHNA and CDR2 YSLEER. V was pared by 3 bases and J by 4 bases, with 15 bases between. DNA of the CDR3: TGCGCCAGCAGCCATTACTTGACACAGGGCACTGAAGCTTTCTTT. This gives the protein CASSHYLTQGTEAFF.

This chain joins TRBV27 and TRBJ2-1; a possible D gene is TRBD2 (6 bases). CDR1 and CDR2 from the germline V gene are MNHEY and SMNVEV (reference sequence). The CDR3 has 15 residues. V was trimmed by 7 bases and J by 0 bases, leaving 13 bases between them. The CDR3 sequence: CASTSGGVSYNEQFF. CDR3 DNA: TGTGCCAGCACCTCTGGCGGGGTCTCCTACAATGAGCAGTTCTTC.

This rearrangement joins TRBV20-1 to TRBJ2-7, with D perhaps matching TRBD1 (5 bases). Germline V gene data show CDR1 as DFQATT and CDR2 as SNEGSKA (reference sequence). The CDR3 contains 12 residues. Trimming left V 2 bases short and J 6 bases short, with 11 bases between. CDR3: CSARTPDSEQYF. The CDR3 nucleotides are TGCAGTGCTAGAACTCCCGACAGCGAGCAGTACTTC.

The rearrangement links TRBV28 to TRBJ2-7; 8 nucleotides match TRBD1. This CDR3 is built from 14 residues. J gave up 7 bases and V 5 bases, and 10 bases lay outside the gene matches. Germline V gene lookup returns CDR1 MDHEN and CDR2 SYDVKM. The CDR3 bases are TGTGCCAGCAGTCTAGGACAGGGCTGGAAGGAGCAGTACTTC. Protein sequence: CASSLGQGWKEQYF. The variable domain in full, with the rest retrieved from reference TRBV28 and TRBJ2-7, is DVKVTQSSRYLVKRTGEKVFLECVQDMDHENMFWYRQDPGLGLRLIYFSYDVKMKEKGDIPEGYSVSREKKERFSLILESASTNQTSMYLCASSLGQGWKEQYFGPGTRLTVT.

The CDR3 is CASRPDRGTGELFF. In nucleotides, the CDR3 is TGTGCCAGCCGGCCGGACAGGGGCACCGGGGAGCTGTTTTTT. V is TRBV9 and J is TRBJ2-2; TRBD1 agrees at 9 bases. V lost 7 bases to trimming and J lost 4 bases; unmatched junction nucleotides: 5. The germline V gene encodes CDR1 SGDLS and CDR2 YYNGEE. The CDR3 covers 14 residues.

V usage is TRBV18 and J usage is TRBJ1-1; D is ambiguous. The ends were cut back, 1 base at V and 3 bases at J, with 6 bases in the middle. CDR3 size: 13 residues. Germline CDR1 and CDR2: KGHSH and LQKENI. This chain's CDR3 is CASSPRVDTEAFF. DNA of the CDR3: TGTGCCAGCTCACCACGGGTAGACACTGAAGCTTTCTTT.

This chain links TRBV5-5 with TRBJ2-2; tentatively, D is TRBD2 (6 bases). Deletions cut 1 base from V and 4 bases from J, with 11 bases between. Germline CDR1 SGHKS, CDR2 YYEKEE (reference sequence). CDR3 length: 15 amino acids. The CDR3 loop reads CASSLLAMATGELFF. DNA for the CDR3: TGTGCCAGCAGCTTGCTAGCGATGGCCACCGGGGAGCTGTTTTTT.

The chain links TRBV5-1 to TRBJ2-4; maybe TRBD2 (5 bases). The CDR3 extends over 14 amino acids. The V gene's germline CDR1 is SGHRS and CDR2 YFSETQ. V was clipped by 0 bases and J by 5 bases, with 9 bases between them. The CDR3 is CASSLGGGENIQYF. CDR3 bases: TGCGCCAGCAGCTTGGGTGGAGGAGAAAACATTCAGTACTTC.

The rearrangement links TRBV6-1 to TRBJ2-2; 14 positions match TRBD2. Germline loops: CDR1 MNHNS, CDR2 SASEGT. The CDR3 runs 16 residues. The J segment lost 8 bases and the V segment lost 3 bases, leaving 5 bases of the junction unmatched. CDR3 loop: CASSEPGLAGAGELFF. The CDR3 coding sequence is TGTGCCAGCAGTGAGCCGGGACTAGCGGGGGCGGGGGAGCTGTTTTTT.

The CDR3 reads CASSLPTANTGELFF. CDR3 bases: TGTGCCAGCAGCCTCCCGACAGCGAACACCGGGGAGCTGTTTTTT. The chain has TRBV7-3 and TRBJ2-2, with D possibly matching TRBD1 (5 bases). Trimming removed 5 bases from V and 0 bases from J, with 10 bases in between. Germline V CDR1 and CDR2: SGHTA, FQGTGA. This CDR3 has 15 amino acids. The whole variable domain, filled in from reference TRBV7-3 and TRBJ2-2, reads GAGVSQTPSNKVTEKGKYVELRCDPISGHTALYWYRQSLGQGPEFLIYFQGTGAADDSGLPNDRFFAVRPEGSVSTLKIQRTERGDSAVYLCASSLPTANTGELFFGEGSRLTVL.

CDR3 nucleotides: TGTGCCTGGAGTGTGGGGTTCGTGGGAAATAATTCACCCCTCCACTTT. This translates into CAWSVGFVGNNSPLHF. The chain has TRBV30 and TRBJ1-6; D remains ambiguous. The length of the CDR3 is 16 residues. The germline V and J ends were trimmed by 0 bases and 5 bases, with 14 bases remaining between them. CDR1 GTSNPN and CDR2 SVGIG come from the germline V gene (reference sequence).

This CDR3 is CATRSSSGDTEAFF. The CDR3 DNA sequence: TGTGCCACCAGGAGCTCATCCGGTGACACTGAAGCTTTCTTT. V is TRBV24-1 and J is TRBJ1-1, with D unresolved. Germline CDR1 KGHDR, CDR2 SFDVKD. CDR3 size: 14 residues. With 7 bases removed from V and 3 bases from J, the gap between germline ends came to 14 bases.

The chain combines TRBV30 with TRBJ1-1; D is perhaps TRBD1 (6 bases). This CDR3 is built from 13 residues. The germline V gene encodes CDR1 GTSNPN and CDR2 SVGIG (reference sequence). Trimming stripped 3 bases from V and 4 bases from J, with 12 bases between. In nucleotides, the CDR3 is TGTGCCTGGAGCACAGGGTTCGGCACTGAAGCTTTCTTT. It translates to CAWSTGFGTEAFF.

The gene calls are TRBV6-1 and TRBJ2-6, with unresolved D. The CDR3 covers 13 residues. Trimming cost V 10 bases and J 0 bases, with 7 bases left between them. CDR1 is MNHNS and CDR2 is SASEGT in the germline V gene. CDR3 loop: CATWGSGANVLTF. DNA for the CDR3: TGTGCCACCTGGGGCTCTGGGGCCAACGTCCTGACTTTC.

Here the CDR3 DNA reads TGTGCCAGCAGCCCTATCGGGCAGGGCGAATCCAATGAGCAGTTCTTC. Residues: CASSPIGQGESNEQFF. The chain uses TRBV7-9 and TRBJ2-1, with D possibly matching TRBD1 (5 bases). CDR1 is SEHNR and CDR2 is FQNEAQ in the germline V gene (reference sequence). The CDR3 loop spans 16 amino acids. V was clipped by 5 bases and J by 6 bases, with 20 bases between them.

The rearrangement uses TRBV7-9 and TRBJ1-5; 7 bases map to TRBD1. CDR3 size: 14 residues. In germline, CDR1 is SEHNR, CDR2 FQNEAQ (reference sequence). With V trimmed by 5 bases and J by 7 bases, 8 bases remained unmatched. In DNA form, the CDR3 reads TGTGCCAGCAGCCCGACAGGGTTAGGGCAGCCCCAGCATTTT. Protein product: CASSPTGLGQPQHF.

The CDR3 here is CASGLKDRDLEQYF. DNA for the CDR3: TGTGCTAGTGGTTTGAAAGACAGGGATCTCGAGCAGTACTTC. V gene TRBV12-5 combines with J gene TRBJ2-7, with 7 bases matching TRBD1. The CDR3 sequence is 14 residues long. Germline V CDR1 and CDR2: LGHNT, FRNRAP. V shed 2 bases, J shed 6 bases, and the junction held 7 bases outside the gene matches.

There are a few counts of this clonotype. The V call is TRBV5-1, the J call TRBJ1-2, with D unclear. The CDR3 runs to 15 residues. The germline V gene encodes CDR1 SGHRS and CDR2 YFSETQ. Trimming removed 0 bases from V and 6 bases from J, with 15 bases in between. The CDR3 DNA reads TGCGCCAGCAGCTTGGCCATTGGAGGCCAGGATGGCTACACCTTC. This sequence encodes CASSLAIGGQDGYTF.

The chain has TRBV20-1 and TRBJ1-3; no definite D call. Germline V gene lookup returns CDR1 DFQATT and CDR2 SNEGSKA (reference sequence). The V end lost 5 bases, the J end lost 7 bases, and 9 bases lay between the germline ends. The CDR3 length is 11 residues. CDR3 bases: TGCAGTGCTGAGTCCTTGAACACCATATATTTT. Amino acid sequence: CSAESLNTIYF.

The rearrangement uses TRBV9 and TRBJ2-5; 9 bases are shared with TRBD2. The CDR3 has 14 residues. V gave up 4 bases and J gave up 0 bases; unmatched junction bases: 1. The V gene's germline CDR1 is SGDLS and CDR2 YYNGEE. The CDR3 sequence is CASSPSGNQETQYF. DNA of the CDR3: TGTGCCAGCAGCCCTAGCGGGAACCAAGAGACCCAGTACTTC.